This T cell receptor beta chain was retrieved from a study of cytomegalovirus exposure and HLA in healthy donors. The CDR3 runs to 13 residues. Germline CDR1 reads SSHAT; CDR2 reads FNYEAQ (reference sequence). The V end was cut by 6 bases, the J end by 7 bases, with 13 bases between. General study findings and limits: CMV antigen specificity of a few CMV-associated chains was confirmed in vitro.

On this clone itself: What it recognizes is unknown.

The PCR ran on 60 Vbeta and 13 Jbeta primers. Profiling relied on immunoSEQ multiplex PCR, and the TCRdb table lists in-frame clones only, not all of them. The data hold 90,000 to 150,000 clones, with approximately 15% observed a single time. This clonotype was sampled from a woman aged 18-29 years in good health and CMV-seronegative. Sequenced: PBMCs. The J gene is TRBJ1-5, the V gene TRBV7-7; D not certain. CDR3 region: CASRTGSRQPQHF. In DNA form, the CDR3 reads TGTGCCAGCAGAACCGGGAGCCGGCAGCCCCAGCATTTT.